This T cell receptor (beta chain) was sequenced during a study of blood T cell repertoires in COVID-19. Whole-study context: Sites in the United States, Italy and Spain provided acute and convalescent COVID-19 samples.

Methods used by the authors: Amplification with reference gene primers provided the estimates of nucleated cell counts. Profiled with immunoSEQ multiplex PCR; TCRdb holds only in-frame clones, not every one. Clone size and V and J calls were adopted from that table, with D and trimming inferred from the DNA. Of 100,000 to 150,000 clones in the sample, about 70% are singletons; the top ten hold 6%. Germline CDR1 is SSHAT and CDR2 is FNYEAQ (reference sequence). The CDR3 loop spans 13 amino acids. In this sample, this clone turned up once. Germline is not matched at one junction end, which may reflect a read error.

The clonotype was recovered from an elderly man with COVID-19, enrolled during active disease. V usage is TRBV7-7 and J usage is TRBJ2-5; 7 nucleotides agree with TRBD2. The sample comprised peripheral blood. Here the CDR3 reads CASSKNGGETQYF. The CDR3 bases are TGTGCTAGCAGCAAAAACGGGGGGGAGACCCAGTACTTC. Together with reference TRBV7-7 and TRBJ2-5, the CDR3 gives the full variable domain: GAGVSQSPRYKVTKRGQDVTLRCDPISSHATLYWYQQALGQGPEFLTYFNYEAQPDKSGLPSDRFSAERPEGSISTLTIQRTEQRDSAMYRCASSKNGGETQYFGPGTRLLVL.